This paragraph reports one T cell receptor (beta chain). The data derive from a study of blood T cell repertoires in COVID-19. Study context: Researchers got acute and convalescent COVID-19 samples from the United States, Italy and Spain. PBMCs, B-cell-depleted T cells, or T cells provided the cDNA or gDNA that made up the material.

Original methodology: Reference gene primer amplification in the assay estimated nucleated cell counts. Data came from immunoSEQ multiplex PCR; TCRdb stores just in-frame clones and leaves some out. For V, J and clone size, that table is used; D and trimming come from the DNA. The sample has approximately 380,000 clones, 85% seen once; the top ten hold 3% to 4.5%. Input material: peripheral blood. The receptor comes from a woman aged 18 to 35 with acute or convalescent COVID-19.

The CDR3 spells CASSLGLAGLTGELFF. The CDR3 DNA sequence: TGCGCCAGCAGCTTGGGACTAGCGGGGCTCACCGGGGAGCTGTTTTTT. This chain joins TRBV5-1 and TRBJ2-2; TRBD2 matches at 11 bases. Germline V lookup: CDR1 SGHRS, CDR2 YFSETQ. With V trimmed by 0 bases and J by 4 bases, 2 bases remained unmatched. CDR3 length: 16 residues.